This T cell receptor (beta chain) was found in a study of CD8+ T cells in alopecia areata. V was trimmed by 6 bases and J by 0 bases, leaving 7 bases between them. There are 13 residues in the CDR3. Germline V gene sequence: CDR1 MDHEN, CDR2 SYDVKM. cDNA serving as the sequencing template came from extracted, reverse transcribed RNA. Sequencing was performed with immunoSEQ multiplex PCR; in TCRdb, only in-frame clones are kept and a portion is missing. The repertoire has 90,000 to 100,000 clones, about 40% of them found once; the top ten carry 0.6% to 0.85%. Sequences were obtained from CD4+ T cells sorted from blood. J is TRBJ2-3 and V is TRBV28; D might be TRBD2 (5 bases). This receptor was obtained from a human donor with alopecia areata. In DNA form, the CDR3 reads TGTGCCAGCAGGACGGGGAGCACAGATACGCAGTATTTT. As protein: CASRTGSTDTQYF.